In this sample, the clone carrying this T cell receptor beta chain turned up a few times. CDR1 LGHNA and CDR2 YSLEER come from the germline V gene. The CDR3 loop spans 16 amino acids. Trimming took 0 bases from V and 1 from J, leaving 7 bases between them. Conversion of TCR transcripts into cDNA relied on 5'RACE template switching, which added a universal primer site and UMIs. TCRdb re-called the 5' RACE reads through MiXCR, storing one row per CDR3 protein. This table has about 26,000 distinct CDR3 sequences, roughly 4.7% appearing once. This sample is part of a study of T cells after yellow fever vaccination. The wider study: Sorting of the EM, EMRA, CM and Tscm memory subsets was carried out using CD3, CD45RA, CCR7 and CD95.

Study observations and caveats: Almost none of the vaccine-responding clonotypes turned up in sorted memory subsets on day 0, the data showed. There was a possibility that FACS-sorted repertoires contained abundant clonotypes contaminating from the bulk population.

Sample: PBMCs, either bulk or a sorted T-cell subset (CD4+, CD8+, memory, or dextramer-sorted; not recorded which), taken on the day of the yellow fever booster vaccination. The J gene is TRBJ2-6, the V gene TRBV4-3; the D is unclear. The TCR sequence derives from a man between 18 and 29 years old who received the YFV17D yellow fever vaccine. This chain's CDR3 is CASSQDLGSGANVLTF. CDR3 in DNA: TGCGCCAGCAGCCAAGATCTTGGGTCTGGGGCCAACGTCCTGACTTTC.